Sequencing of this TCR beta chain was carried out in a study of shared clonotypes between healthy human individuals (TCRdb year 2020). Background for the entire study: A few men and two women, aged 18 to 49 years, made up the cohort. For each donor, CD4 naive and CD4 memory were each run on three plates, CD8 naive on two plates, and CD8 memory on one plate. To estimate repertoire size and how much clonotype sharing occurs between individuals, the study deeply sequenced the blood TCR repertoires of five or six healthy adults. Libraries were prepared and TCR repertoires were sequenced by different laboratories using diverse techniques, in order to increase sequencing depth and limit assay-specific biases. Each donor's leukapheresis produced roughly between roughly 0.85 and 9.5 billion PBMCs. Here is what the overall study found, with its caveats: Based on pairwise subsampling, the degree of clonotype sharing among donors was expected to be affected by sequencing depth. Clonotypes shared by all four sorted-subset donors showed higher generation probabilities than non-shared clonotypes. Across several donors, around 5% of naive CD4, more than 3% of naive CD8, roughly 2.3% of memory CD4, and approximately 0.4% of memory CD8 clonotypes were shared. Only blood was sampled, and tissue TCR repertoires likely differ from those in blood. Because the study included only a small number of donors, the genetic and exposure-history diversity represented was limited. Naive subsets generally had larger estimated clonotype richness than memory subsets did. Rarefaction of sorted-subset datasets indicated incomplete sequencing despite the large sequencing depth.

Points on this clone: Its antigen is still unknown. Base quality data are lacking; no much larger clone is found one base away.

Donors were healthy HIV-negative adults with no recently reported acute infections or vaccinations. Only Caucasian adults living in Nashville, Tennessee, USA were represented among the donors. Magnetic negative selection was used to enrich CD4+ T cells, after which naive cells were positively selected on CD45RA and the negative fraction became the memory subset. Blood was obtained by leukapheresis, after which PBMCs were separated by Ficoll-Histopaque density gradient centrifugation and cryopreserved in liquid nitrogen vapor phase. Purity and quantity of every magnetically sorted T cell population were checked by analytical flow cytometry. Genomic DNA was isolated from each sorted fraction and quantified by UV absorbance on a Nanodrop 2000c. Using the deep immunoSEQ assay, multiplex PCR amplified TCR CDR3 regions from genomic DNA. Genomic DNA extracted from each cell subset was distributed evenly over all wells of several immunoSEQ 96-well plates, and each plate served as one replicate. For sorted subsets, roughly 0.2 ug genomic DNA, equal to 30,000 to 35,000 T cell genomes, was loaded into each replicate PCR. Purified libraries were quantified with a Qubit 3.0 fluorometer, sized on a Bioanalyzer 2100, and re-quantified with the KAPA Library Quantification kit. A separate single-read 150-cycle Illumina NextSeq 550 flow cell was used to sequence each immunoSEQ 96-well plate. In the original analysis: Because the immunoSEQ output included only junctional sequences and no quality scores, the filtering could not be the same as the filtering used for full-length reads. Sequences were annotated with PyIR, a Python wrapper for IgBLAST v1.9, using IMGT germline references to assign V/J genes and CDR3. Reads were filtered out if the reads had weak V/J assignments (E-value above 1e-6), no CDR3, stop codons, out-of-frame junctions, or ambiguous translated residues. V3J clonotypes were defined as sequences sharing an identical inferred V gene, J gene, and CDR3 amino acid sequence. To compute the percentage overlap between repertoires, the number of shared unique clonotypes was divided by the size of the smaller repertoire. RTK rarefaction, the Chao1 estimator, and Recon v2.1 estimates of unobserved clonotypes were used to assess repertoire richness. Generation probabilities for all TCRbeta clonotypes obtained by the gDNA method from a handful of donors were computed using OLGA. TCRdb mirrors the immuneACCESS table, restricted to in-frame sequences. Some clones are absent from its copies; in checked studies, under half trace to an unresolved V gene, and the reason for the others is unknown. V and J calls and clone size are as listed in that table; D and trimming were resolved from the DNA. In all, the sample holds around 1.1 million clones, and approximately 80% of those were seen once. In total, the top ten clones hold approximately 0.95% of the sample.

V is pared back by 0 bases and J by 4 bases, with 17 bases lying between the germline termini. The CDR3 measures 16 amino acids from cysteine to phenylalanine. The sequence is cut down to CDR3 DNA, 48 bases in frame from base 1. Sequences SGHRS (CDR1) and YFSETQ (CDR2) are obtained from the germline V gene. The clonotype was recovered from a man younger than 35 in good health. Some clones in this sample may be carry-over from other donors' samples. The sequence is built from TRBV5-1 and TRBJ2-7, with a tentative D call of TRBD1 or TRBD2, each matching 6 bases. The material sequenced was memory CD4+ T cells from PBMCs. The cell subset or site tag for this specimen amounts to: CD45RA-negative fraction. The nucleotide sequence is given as TGCGCCAGCAGCTTGGGACAGGTGGATCGGGGGTACGAGCAGTACTTC. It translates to CASSLGQVDRGYEQYF.